What follows are 24 T cell receptor beta chains derived from one specimen sequenced in a study of shared clonotypes between healthy human individuals (dated by TCRdb to the early 2020s). Libraries were prepared through the immunoSEQ multiplex PCR assay. Here the immuneACCESS table is served through TCRdb, limited to in-frame sequences with V and J called. Missing clones are a known gap in these copies; in checked studies unresolved V genes cover under half, and the rest lacks a known reason. The sample profile shows 1,500,000 or so clones; 97% to 99% of them were found once. The ten top clones hold 0.36% of the sample. Specimen: naive CD4+ T cells sorted from blood. The sample's cell subset or site label is to be understood as: CD45RA+ positively selected. The receptors here all came from a man between 25 and 39 years old in good health.

The chain links TRBV9 to TRBJ1-2; tentatively, D is TRBD1 (5 bases). The CDR3 is 14 amino acids. Per the germline V gene, CDR1 is SGDLS and CDR2 is YYNGEE. Trimming left V 0 bases short and J 8 bases short, with 14 bases between. The CDR3 protein is CASSVDETARGYTF. CDR3 sequence (DNA): TGTGCCAGCAGCGTAGATGAGACAGCTAGGGGCTACACCTTC.

About this clone: In the same sample, other DNA sequences code for this CDR3. This sequence joins TRBV20-1 and TRBJ2-1; D gene uncertain. Germline loops: CDR1 DFQATT, CDR2 SNEGSKA (reference sequence). The CDR3 is 11 residues long. V was clipped by 6 bases and J by 7 bases, with 10 bases between them. CDR3 region: CSARRVNEQFF. CDR3 DNA sequence: TGCAGTGCCCGCCGCGTAAATGAGCAGTTCTTC.

The chain is built from TRBV18 and TRBJ1-3; D not resolved. V lost 6 bases to trimming and J lost 5 bases, with 17 bases between them. The CDR3 contains 15 residues. Germline V gene lookup returns CDR1 KGHSH and CDR2 LQKENI. CDR3 sequence: CASSPLSGKRNTIYF. The CDR3 nucleotides are TGTGCCAGCTCGCCGTTATCCGGGAAGAGAAACACCATATATTTT.

This chain uses TRBV9 with TRBJ2-1; 8 bases match TRBD2. Trimming at V came to 0 bases and at J to 9 bases, leaving 8 bases not matched to a gene. The germline gives CDR1 SGDLS, CDR2 YYNGEE. The CDR3 extends over 15 amino acids. The CDR3 bases are TGTGCCAGCAGCGTAGATTGGACTAGCTCTACTGAGCAGTTCTTC. As protein: CASSVDWTSSTEQFF.

The genes are TRBV14 and TRBJ2-1; D gene unclear. The V end lost 3 bases, the J end lost 0 bases, and 18 bases lay between the germline ends. Germline V gene sequence: CDR1 SGHDN, CDR2 FVKESK. CDR3 length: 18 residues. The CDR3 coding sequence is TGTGCCAGCAGCCACACCCTGGGCTACCGAGTCTCCTACAATGAGCAGTTCTTC. This gives the protein CASSHTLGYRVSYNEQFF.

In nucleotides, the CDR3 is TGCGCCAGCAGCCAAGATCTCCCTGAAAAACTGTTTTTT. Its protein product is CASSQDLPEKLFF. V usage is TRBV4-1 and J usage is TRBJ1-4, with unresolved D. Germline V gene sequence: CDR1 MGHRA, CDR2 YSYEKL. V lost 0 bases, J lost 7 bases, and 6 bases lay in between. The CDR3 extends over 13 amino acids.

The V gene is TRBV29-1, the J gene TRBJ1-2; TRBD1 might be the D (5 bases). This CDR3 spans 15 amino acids. Deletions cut 3 bases from V and 3 bases from J, with 17 bases between. The germline V gene has CDR1 SQVTM and CDR2 ANQGSEA. The CDR3 region has the DNA TGCAGCGTTGATCCAACTCCAGGGTTGCACTATGGCTACACCTTC. This sequence encodes CSVDPTPGLHYGYTF.

The CDR3, as DNA: TGCGCCAGCAGCCTCGTTCCGGGACTAGCGGGAGGGGGGCCTTACAATGAGCAGTTCTTC. Its translation: CASSLVPGLAGGGPYNEQFF. The rearrangement joins TRBV5-1 to TRBJ2-1; 16 bases agree with TRBD2. In germline, CDR1 is SGHRS, CDR2 YFSETQ. Trimming removed 4 bases from V and 4 bases from J; junction bases left unmatched: 14. The CDR3 has 20 amino acids.

About this clone itself: This specimen includes other DNA sequences encoding the same CDR3. The chain employs TRBV7-9 and TRBJ1-3; TRBD1 aligns across 7 bases. The CDR3 is 14 amino acids. Germline assignment: CDR1 SEHNR and CDR2 FQNEAQ (reference sequence). Trimming took 3 bases from V and 4 from J; bases not matched to a gene: 3. This CDR3 reads CASSLGDSGNTIYF. The DNA of the CDR3 is TGTGCCAGCAGCTTGGGGGACAGCGGAAACACCATATATTTT.

The chain links TRBV18 to TRBJ2-4, with TRBD1 as a possible D gene (5 bases). This CDR3 is built from 18 residues. CDR1 and CDR2 from the germline V gene are KGHSH and LQKENI. V dropped 3 bases and J dropped 0 bases, with 18 bases sitting between them. CDR3 sequence reads: CASSPDSRSTVAKNIQYF. The DNA of the CDR3 is TGTGCCAGCTCACCCGACAGTAGATCCACCGTAGCCAAAAACATTCAGTACTTC.

The V and J genes are TRBV9 and TRBJ2-3, with TRBD1 matching over 12 bases. Germline trimming cut 7 bases from V and 2 bases from J; bases unmatched to any gene: 11. The CDR3 is 17 amino acids. Germline-derived CDR1 and CDR2 are SGDLS and YYNGEE. In nucleotides, the CDR3 is TGTGCCAGCTCCAGATGGGACAGGGGGCTTTCCACAGATACGCAGTATTTT. Protein: CASSRWDRGLSTDTQYF.

This chain's CDR3 is CARGNGLANDEQFF. The CDR3 DNA reads as TGTGCCAGGGGGAACGGACTAGCAAATGATGAGCAGTTCTTC. This chain uses TRBV2 with TRBJ2-1, with TRBD2 identical over 8 bases. This CDR3 comprises 14 residues. J was trimmed by 8 bases and V by 9 bases; bases with no gene match: 12. In germline, CDR1 is SNHLY, CDR2 FYNNEI.

This sequence joins TRBV11-2 and TRBJ1-1; D ambiguous. V lost 5 bases and J 1 base, leaving 8 bases between the germline ends. The CDR3 spans 13 residues. Germline V gene data show CDR1 as SGHAT and CDR2 as FQNNGV. Here the CDR3 reads CASSPDQNTEAFF. The CDR3 bases are TGTGCCAGCAGCCCCGATCAGAACACTGAAGCTTTCTTT.

This chain uses TRBV27 with TRBJ2-5; D ambiguous. Germline-derived CDR1 and CDR2 are MNHEY and SMNVEV (reference sequence). The CDR3 consists of 18 residues. Trimming removed 7 bases at V and 5 bases at J, with 29 bases between. The CDR3 region is CASKRSTWGAKGWETQYF. Here the CDR3 DNA reads TGTGCCAGCAAGCGTTCAACCTGGGGTGCCAAGGGTTGGGAGACCCAGTACTTC.

The chain couples TRBV18 to TRBJ2-2; D ambiguous. CDR3 size: 14 residues. CDR1 is KGHSH and CDR2 is LQKENI in the germline V gene. The V gene lost 0 bases and the J gene lost 4 bases, with 6 bases spanning the gap. DNA of the CDR3: TGTGCCAGCTCACCACCGATGGGCACCGGGGAGCTGTTTTTT. This translates into CASSPPMGTGELFF.

The chain couples TRBV27 to TRBJ1-4, with D perhaps TRBD1 (5 bases). This CDR3 region has 16 residues. Germline assignment: CDR1 MNHEY and CDR2 SMNVEV (reference sequence). Trimming shortened V by 2 bases and J by 3 bases, and 13 bases separated the two germline ends. In DNA form, the CDR3 reads TGTGCCAGCAGTTTAGGGAGGGGCCTCCCTAATGAAAAACTGTTTTTT. This gives the protein CASSLGRGLPNEKLFF.

The rearrangement joins TRBV19 to TRBJ1-2; no clear D. The CDR3 is 14 residues long. V lost 4 bases, J lost 3 bases, and 12 bases lay in between. Germline V gene data show CDR1 as LNHDA and CDR2 as SQIVND (reference sequence). The chain's CDR3 is CASSRTNWDYGYTF. CDR3 nucleotide sequence: TGTGCCAGTAGTAGGACGAATTGGGACTATGGCTACACCTTC.

The chain links TRBV7-6 to TRBJ2-7, with D possibly being TRBD1 or TRBD2 (5 bases each). The V end lost 4 bases, the J end lost 2 bases, and 12 bases lay between the germline ends. There are 14 residues in the CDR3. Germline V gene sequence: CDR1 SGHVS, CDR2 FNYEAQ. CDR3: CASSSRDQTYEQYF. The CDR3 DNA sequence: TGTGCCAGCAGCTCCCGGGACCAAACCTACGAGCAGTACTTC.

The chain joins TRBV11-2 to TRBJ1-2; D may be TRBD1 (5 bases). The CDR3 has 15 amino acids. The V end was cut by 5 bases, the J end by 2 bases, with 15 bases between. Germline loops: CDR1 SGHAT, CDR2 FQNNGV. The CDR3 DNA is TGTGCCAGCAGCATAGGGACGGCCTTAAACTATGGCTACACCTTC. This gives the protein CASSIGTALNYGYTF.

The chain employs TRBV28 and TRBJ2-7; D call uncertain. The ends were cut back, 7 bases at V and 0 bases at J, with 10 bases in the middle. The germline CDR1 and CDR2 sequences are MDHEN and SYDVKM. The CDR3 is 13 residues long. As DNA, the CDR3 is TGTGCCAGCATGGAGCTTTCCTCCTACGAGCAGTACTTC. Its translation: CASMELSSYEQYF.

This chain joins TRBV19 and TRBJ1-5, with a possible D match to TRBD1 (5 bases). Trimming shortened V by 3 bases and J by 2 bases, and 11 bases separated the two germline ends. The CDR3 is 15 residues long. Germline V gives CDR1 LNHDA, CDR2 SQIVND (reference sequence). The CDR3 nucleotides are TGTGCCAGTAGTATTAACAGGTTGGGCAATCAGCCCCAGCATTTT. Residues: CASSINRLGNQPQHF.

This clone was counted a single time. This chain connects TRBV4-2 to TRBJ2-3, with no clear D. The CDR3 runs to 13 residues. The V end lost 3 bases, the J end lost 2 bases, and 6 bases lay between the germline ends. CDR1 is LGHNA and CDR2 is YNFKEQ in the germline V gene. For the CDR3, the DNA is TGTGCCAGCAGCCATCTAACCACAGATACGCAGTATTTT. Translating it yields CASSHLTTDTQYF.

The J gene is TRBJ2-1, the V gene TRBV28; D ambiguous. V lost 1 base, J lost 2 bases, and 12 bases lay in between. This CDR3 comprises 16 residues. The V gene's germline CDR1 is MDHEN and CDR2 SYDVKM. The CDR3, as DNA: TGTGCCAGCAGTTTATCCCCTGATCGAACCTACAATGAGCAGTTCTTC. Its translation: CASSLSPDRTYNEQFF.

The gene calls are TRBV11-3 and TRBJ1-1, with D maybe TRBD1 (5 bases). Trimming removed 5 bases from V and 4 bases from J, with 17 bases in between. CDR3 size: 15 residues. CDR1 and CDR2 from the germline V gene are SGHNT and YENEEA. The CDR3 region is CASSLGGGGSTEAFF. The CDR3 coding sequence is TGTGCCAGCAGCCTCGGCGGGGGAGGGAGCACTGAAGCTTTCTTT. The whole variable domain, filled in from reference TRBV11-3 and TRBJ1-1, reads EAGVVQSPRYKIIEKKQPVAFWCNPISGHNTLYWYLQNLGQGPELLIRYENEEAVDDSQLPKDRFSAERLKGVDSTLKIQPAELGDSAVYLCASSLGGGGSTEAFFGQGTRLTVV.